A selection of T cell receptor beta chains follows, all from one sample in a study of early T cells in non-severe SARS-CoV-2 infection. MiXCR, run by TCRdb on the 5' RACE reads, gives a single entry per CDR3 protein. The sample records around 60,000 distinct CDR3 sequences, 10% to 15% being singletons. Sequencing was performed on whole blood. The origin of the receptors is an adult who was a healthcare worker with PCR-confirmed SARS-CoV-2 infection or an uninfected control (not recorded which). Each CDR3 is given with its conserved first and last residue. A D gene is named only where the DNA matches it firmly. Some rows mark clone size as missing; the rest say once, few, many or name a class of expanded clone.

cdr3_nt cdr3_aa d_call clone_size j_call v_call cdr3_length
TGCAGCGTTGGAAATACCGGGGAGCTGTTTTTT CSVGNTGELFF . many TRBJ2-2 TRBV29-1 11
TGCAGCGTTGGGGACAGCTATGAAAAACTGTTTTTT CSVGDSYEKLFF TRBD1 many TRBJ1-4 TRBV29-1 12
TGTGCCAGCACCATCTATAATTCACCCCTCCACTTT CASTIYNSPLHF . few TRBJ1-6 TRBV13 12
TGCGCCAGCAGCCAACAGGGGACTAGCGGGGGACAAACCAAAAACATTCAGTACTTC CASSQQGTSGGQTKNIQYF TRBD2 . TRBJ2-4 TRBV4-1 19
TGTGCCATCAGCCCGCAAGCGGGGGGTATCCAAGAGACCCAGTACTTC CAISPQAGGIQETQYF TRBD2 many TRBJ2-5 TRBV10-3 16
TGTGCCAGCAGATCCCATTCGGGAGGCTACACCTTC CASRSHSGGYTF . many TRBJ1-2 TRBV12-3/TRBV12-4 12
TGTGCCAGCAGCTTAGATACGGGGGGAGATACGCAGTATTTT CASSLDTGGDTQYF TRBD2 few TRBJ2-3 TRBV11-3 14
TGCAGCGTTGGGGGGACTAGCCGGCCAGATACGCAGTATTTT CSVGGTSRPDTQYF TRBD2 . TRBJ2-3 TRBV29-1 14
TGTGCCAGCATACCTTCAGCGGGGGACCCCTACGAGCAGTACTTC CASIPSAGDPYEQYF TRBD2 once TRBJ2-7 TRBV6-2/TRBV6-3 15
TGTGCCAGCAGCAACCCAACCCAAGAGACCCAGTACTTC CASSNPTQETQYF . . TRBJ2-5 TRBV21-1 13
TGTGCCATCAGCGAACCTAGCGGGGGGCCTCAAGGGAGCCACGAGCAGTACTTC CAISEPSGGPQGSHEQYF TRBD2 many TRBJ2-7 TRBV10-3 18
TGTGCCAGCAGCCGGGGCAGCACAGATACGCAGTATTTT CASSRGSTDTQYF . many TRBJ2-3 TRBV7-2 13
TGTGCCAGCAGCACCACCCCTCCCGGGCGGGGCAATGAGCAGTTCTTC CASSTTPPGRGNEQFF . . TRBJ2-1 TRBV7-2 16
TGTGCCAGCAGCTTAGAACTAGCGGGGTACAATGAGCAGTTCTTC CASSLELAGYNEQFF TRBD2 many TRBJ2-1 TRBV7-6 15
TGTGCCAGCAGCCCGAGGGACACGCGGGGGCCCGAAAACATTCAGTACTTC CASSPRDTRGPENIQYF . many TRBJ2-4 TRBV9 17
TGTGCCAGCAGCCTTAATTCGGGTCCAGATACGCAGTATTTT CASSLNSGPDTQYF . few TRBJ2-3 TRBV7-3 14
TGTGCCATCAGTGTGCGCGGCGGGGGCGACGATACGCAGTATTTT CAISVRGGGDDTQYF . many TRBJ2-3 TRBV10-3 15
TGTGCCAGCAGTTTTAGCGGGGGGCCTACCTACGAGCAGTACTTC CASSFSGGPTYEQYF TRBD2 many TRBJ2-7 TRBV7-6 15
TGTGCCAGTAGTATCTATCCCTCCGACACCGGGGAGCTGTTTTTT CASSIYPSDTGELFF . many TRBJ2-2 TRBV19 15
TGTGCCACCAGTGACATTATGACAGGGGACGCCGGGGAGCTGTTTTTT CATSDIMTGDAGELFF TRBD1 . TRBJ2-2 TRBV24-1 16
TGCGCCAGCAGTCTCGGGCTGGAGGCCCCTAGGGAGACCCAGTACTTC CASSLGLEAPRETQYF . few TRBJ2-5 TRBV23-1 16
TGTGCCAGCAGCTCCGCCTGGGGCACAGATACGCAGTATTTT CASSSAWGTDTQYF . many TRBJ2-3 TRBV7-6 14
TGTGCCAGCAGCAGGGACAGGGACGAGCAGTACTTC CASSRDRDEQYF TRBD1 many TRBJ2-7 TRBV5-6 12
TGCAGCGTTGAGGGGACCGTTACGCCTGGGGCCAACGTCCTGACTTTC CSVEGTVTPGANVLTF . . TRBJ2-6 TRBV29-1 16
TGTGCCAGCAGCTTGCCTGATGTTCAGTACTTC CASSLPDVQYF . . TRBJ2-4 TRBV5-5 11
TGTGCCAGCAGAAGGCTGGGTTCTGGGGCCAACGTCCTGACTTTC CASRRLGSGANVLTF . . TRBJ2-6 TRBV11-2 15
TGTGCCAGCAGCTTAGCGAACCAAGAGACCCAGTACTTC CASSLANQETQYF . . TRBJ2-5 TRBV11-2 13
TGCAGCGCCGAACAGAAAACTAACTATGGCTACACCTTC CSAEQKTNYGYTF . . TRBJ1-2 TRBV29-1 13
TGTGCCAGCAGAAGCCCTCTAGCGGGGGGCCTCTACGAGCAGTACTTC CASRSPLAGGLYEQYF TRBD2 few TRBJ2-7 TRBV5-6 16
TGCAGCGGACTCACAGGGTATCCCTATGGCTACACCTTC CSGLTGYPYGYTF . few TRBJ1-2 TRBV29-1 13
TGTGCCAGCAGCCAATATCCAGAGACCCAGTACTTC CASSQYPETQYF . few TRBJ2-5 TRBV3-1 12
TGTGCCAGCGGTCTTGTAGCCTATGGCTACACCTTC CASGLVAYGYTF . . TRBJ1-2 TRBV6-5 12
TGTGCCAGCAGTTCCGAGGCGATCGGCAATCAGCCCCAGCATTTT CASSSEAIGNQPQHF . many TRBJ1-5 TRBV6-1 15
TGTGCCAGCAGCTCTACCGGGACAGAAAACCTCTACGAGCAGTACTTC CASSSTGTENLYEQYF TRBD1 few TRBJ2-7 TRBV6-5 16
TGTGCCAGCAGCTCTACTGGGACAGGGATTTTCGATGAGCAGTTCTTC CASSSTGTGIFDEQFF TRBD1 few TRBJ2-1 TRBV11-3 16
TGTGCCAGCAGTACAGGGTTGGGCACTGAAGCTTTCTTT CASSTGLGTEAFF . . TRBJ1-1 TRBV12-3/TRBV12-4 13
TGTGCCAGCAGTCATGCTGAAAACACCATATATTTT CASSHAENTIYF . . TRBJ1-3 TRBV7-6 12
TGTGCCAGCAGAGCCCACCGGACTCGAACGTCAGATACGCAGTATTTT CASRAHRTRTSDTQYF . few TRBJ2-3 TRBV27 16
TGTGCCAGCAGTCGACCGGGACAGGTTATCCGGGAGACCCAGTACTTC CASSRPGQVIRETQYF TRBD1 many TRBJ2-5 TRBV5-4 16
TGTGCCAGCAGTGAAGCGAGTCTCGCCTACGAGCAGTACTTC CASSEASLAYEQYF . . TRBJ2-7 TRBV6-1 14
TGCAGCGGGACCGACAGGGCAAGCTATGGCTACACCTTC CSGTDRASYGYTF TRBD1 . TRBJ1-2 TRBV29-1 13
TGTGCCAGCAGCTTGGAGGGGTTCACTGAAGCTTTCTTT CASSLEGFTEAFF . few TRBJ1-1 TRBV5-4 13